The 21 T cell receptor beta chains in this list originate from one sample, sequenced in a study of shared clonotypes between healthy human individuals. Here immunoSEQ multiplex PCR was the method, and the copy in TCRdb shows in-frame clones only, minus some. The table includes around 1.5 million clones, 95% to 99% detected once. Sequenced material: naive CD4+ T cells sorted from blood. Subset indicated: CD45RA+ positively selected. The receptor set was obtained from a young man in good health.

V gene TRBV5-6 combines with J gene TRBJ2-3; D is unclear. V was cut by 4 bases and J by 2 bases, with 8 bases left in between. The length of the CDR3 is 13 residues. The germline V gene encodes CDR1 SGHDT and CDR2 YYEEEE. The CDR3 region has the DNA TGTGCCAGCAGCGCGCGACACACAGATACGCAGTATTTT. Protein sequence: CASSARHTDTQYF.

The J gene is TRBJ1-1, the V gene TRBV6-5; 7 nucleotides agree with TRBD1. Losses at the gene ends were 2 bases for V and 0 bases for J; bases not matched to a gene: 3. This CDR3 spans 15 amino acids. Looked up from germline, CDR1 is MNHEY and CDR2 is SVGAGI. CDR3 region: CASSYRGLLNTEAFF. The CDR3 region has the DNA TGTGCCAGCAGTTACAGGGGGCTATTGAACACTGAAGCTTTCTTT.

The rearrangement links TRBV28 to TRBJ2-7; TRBD2 is a possible D gene (6 bases). The germline V and J ends were trimmed by 8 bases and 3 bases, with 23 bases remaining between them. The CDR3 is 16 residues long. In germline, CDR1 is MDHEN, CDR2 SYDVKM. CDR3: CASVGLALSLGYEQYF. Here the CDR3 DNA reads TGTGCCAGCGTTGGGCTAGCGCTTAGTCTGGGCTACGAGCAGTACTTC.

The chain has TRBV11-2 and TRBJ1-4; no clear D. The CDR3 has 13 residues. Per germline, CDR1 SGHAT and CDR2 FQNNGV. Trimming shortened V by 5 bases and J by 10 bases, and 14 bases separated the two germline ends. CDR3 DNA sequence: TGTGCCAGCAGCCCCGGACGGGCGGGAAAACTGTTTTTT. Translated: CASSPGRAGKLFF.

This clone turned up a few times. The chain carries TRBV29-1 and TRBJ2-1; D possibly matches TRBD1 or TRBD2 (5 bases each). Germline CDR1 is SQVTM and CDR2 is ANQGSEA. The length of the CDR3 is 14 residues. Trimming took 3 bases from V and 3 from J, leaving 12 bases between them. Here the CDR3 DNA reads TGCAGCGTTGAGAGGGGAAGCGGCTACAATGAGCAGTTCTTC. Amino acid sequence: CSVERGSGYNEQFF.

This chain joins TRBV7-6 and TRBJ2-7, with 10 bases lining up with TRBD2. The CDR3 contains 16 residues. The germline V gene has CDR1 SGHVS and CDR2 FNYEAQ. V gave up 5 bases and J gave up 2 bases; unmatched junction bases: 9. The CDR3 DNA reads TGTGCCAGCAGCCCCCAAAGGACTAGCGGAGCCTACGAGCAGTACTTC. Protein: CASSPQRTSGAYEQYF. Filled out from reference TRBV7-6 and TRBJ2-7, the complete variable domain reads GAGVSQSPRYKVTKRGQDVALRCDPISGHVSLYWYRQALGQGPEFLTYFNYEAQQDKSGLPNDRFSAERPEGSISTLTIQRTEQRDSAMYRCASSPQRTSGAYEQYFGPGTRLTVT.

The chain employs TRBV5-4 and TRBJ2-2; 9 bases are a match to TRBD1. CDR1 SGHNT and CDR2 YYREEE come from the germline V gene (reference sequence). CDR3 length equals 17 residues. The V and J ends lost 2 bases and 7 bases, in that order; junction bases with no gene match: 12. CDR3 DNA sequence: TGTGCCAGCAGCTTCACTGACAGGGGGTCTTCCCACGGGGAGCTGTTTTTT. As protein: CASSFTDRGSSHGELFF.

V is TRBV6-6 and J is TRBJ2-3, with TRBD2 matching over 11 bases. The V and J ends lost 4 bases and 1 base, in that order; junction bases with no gene match: 4. CDR1 and CDR2 (germline): MNHNY, SVGAGI (reference sequence). The CDR3 contains 16 residues. As DNA, the CDR3 is TGTGCCAGCAGTTCCGATAGCGGGGGGGGCACAGATACGCAGTATTTT. Residues: CASSSDSGGGTDTQYF.

V usage is TRBV28 and J usage is TRBJ2-1; D possibly matches TRBD1 or TRBD2 (5 bases each). V gave up 2 bases and J gave up 8 bases, with 16 bases separating them. The CDR3 has 15 amino acids. The germline gives CDR1 MDHEN, CDR2 SYDVKM. CDR3 coding DNA: TGTGCCAGCAGTTTAGGGGGAAGCTCAATCCATGAGCAGTTCTTC. This encodes CASSLGGSSIHEQFF.

The genes are TRBV7-2 and TRBJ2-7, with D perhaps matching TRBD1 (6 bases). Germline CDR1 SGHTA, CDR2 FQGNSA. V dropped 5 bases and J dropped 4 bases, with 18 bases sitting between them. The CDR3 has 15 residues. CDR3 nucleotides: TGTGCCAGCAGCCTCCCTAGGACAGACCGATACGAGCAGTACTTC. Translating it yields CASSLPRTDRYEQYF.

The chain joins TRBV28 to TRBJ1-5; 7 nucleotides match TRBD1. V dropped 0 bases and J dropped 1; count of bases not matched to a gene: 6. The germline V gene encodes CDR1 MDHEN and CDR2 SYDVKM. The CDR3 is made up of 17 amino acids. The CDR3 sequence: CASSLWSGQVSNQPQHF. In DNA form, the CDR3 reads TGTGCCAGCAGTTTATGGTCCGGACAGGTCAGCAATCAGCCCCAGCATTTT.

The V call is TRBV6-6, the J call TRBJ1-2; 7 bases fit TRBD1. Looked up from germline, CDR1 is MNHNY and CDR2 is SVGAGI (reference sequence). Trimming removed 6 bases from V and 2 bases from J; junction bases left unmatched: 6. This CDR3 contains 14 residues. The CDR3 sequence: CASRDLDRNYGYTF. In nucleotides, the CDR3 is TGTGCCAGCAGGGATCTGGACAGGAACTATGGCTACACCTTC.

The chain carries TRBV5-8 and TRBJ2-7; 8 nucleotides line up with TRBD1. V was pared by 5 bases and J by 3 bases, with 4 bases of the junction left unmatched. The CDR3 spans 13 residues. The germline V gene encodes CDR1 SGHTS and CDR2 YDEGEE. The CDR3 coding sequence is TGTGCCAGCAGACAAACAGGGGGCTACGAGCAGTACTTC. Encoded protein: CASRQTGGYEQYF.

The chain has TRBV11-2 and TRBJ1-3; D uncertain. V was shortened by 4 bases and J by 1 base, with 20 bases between the two germline ends. CDR3 length equals 18 residues. The V gene's germline CDR1 is SGHAT and CDR2 FQNNGV. CDR3 region: CASSSNADSKSSGNTIYF. The CDR3 DNA sequence: TGTGCCAGCAGCTCAAACGCAGACTCGAAGTCGTCTGGAAACACCATATATTTT.

The rearrangement links TRBV11-2 to TRBJ1-3; D not resolved. The CDR3 sequence is 12 residues long. Trimming shortened V by 3 bases and J by 7 bases, and 7 bases separated the two germline ends. In germline, CDR1 is SGHAT, CDR2 FQNNGV. The DNA of the CDR3 is TGTGCCAGCAGCTTGGGAAATAACACCATATATTTT. This gives the protein CASSLGNNTIYF. Based on the CDR3 plus reference TRBV11-2 and TRBJ1-3, the full variable domain is EAGVAQSPRYKIIEKRQSVAFWCNPISGHATLYWYQQILGQGPKLLIQFQNNGVVDDSQLPKDRFSAERLKGVDSTLKIQPAKLEDSAVYLCASSLGNNTIYFGEGSWLTVV.

The gene calls are TRBV21-1 and TRBJ2-1; TRBD1 is taken as the D call from the table, unchecked against the DNA. TRBV21-1 represents a pseudogene. The CDR3 extends over 20 amino acids. CDR3 nucleotide sequence: TGTGCCAGCAGCAAAGGGGAAAGTCTTCCGGGACAGGGGTTATGCAATGAGCAGTTCTTC. It translates to CASSKGESLPGQGLCNEQFF.

The rearrangement uses TRBV19 and TRBJ1-5, with D hard to call. CDR3 length: 15 residues. The ends were cut back, 2 bases at V and 2 bases at J, with 10 bases in the middle. Germline values: CDR1 LNHDA, CDR2 SQIVND (reference sequence). The CDR3 loop reads CASSITPSGNQPQHF. The CDR3 region has the DNA TGTGCCAGTAGTATAACCCCGTCGGGCAATCAGCCCCAGCATTTT. The whole variable domain, filled in from reference TRBV19 and TRBJ1-5, reads DGGITQSPKYLFRKEGQNVTLSCEQNLNHDAMYWYRQDPGQGLRLIYYSQIVNDFQKGDIAEGYSVSREKKESFPLTVTSAQKNPTAFYLCASSITPSGNQPQHFGDGTRLSIL.

J is TRBJ1-2 and V is TRBV7-2, with D maybe TRBD1 (5 bases). V lost 1 base, J lost 9 bases, and 18 bases lay in between. The germline CDR1 and CDR2 sequences are SGHTA and FQGNSA. This CDR3 is built from 15 residues. For the CDR3, the DNA is TGTGCCAGCAGCTTAGAACCCAGGGTACCTATAAGCTACACCTTC. It codes for CASSLEPRVPISYTF.

The chain carries TRBV10-3 and TRBJ1-2; 10 bases are a match to TRBD1. V trimming: 6 bases; J trimming: 4 bases; junction bases outside the gene matches: 5. The length of the CDR3 is 14 residues. Germline-derived CDR1 and CDR2 are ENHRY and SYGVKD. The CDR3 loop reads CAISPGQGTYGYTF. DNA for the CDR3: TGTGCCATCAGCCCGGGACAGGGGACCTATGGCTACACCTTC.

The chain employs TRBV10-1 and TRBJ1-1; 11 bases agree with TRBD1. The CDR3 sequence is 14 residues long. Trimming removed 4 bases from V and 11 bases from J; junction bases left unmatched: 9. Germline lookup yields CDR1 WNHNN and CDR2 SYGVQD (reference sequence). The CDR3, as DNA: TGCGCCAGCAGTGCGACAAGGGGACAGGGGGTCGCTTTCTTT. Encoded protein: CASSATRGQGVAFF.

The chain combines TRBV28 with TRBJ2-7; 8 bases agree with TRBD2. Losses at the gene ends were 5 bases for V and 1 base for J; bases not matched to a gene: 10. In germline, CDR1 is MDHEN, CDR2 SYDVKM. There are 16 residues in the CDR3. CDR3 nucleotide sequence: TGTGCCAGCAGTGCACCGGGGGGGCCCCAGTCCTACGAGCAGTACTTC. Translation: CASSAPGGPQSYEQYF.